This T cell receptor beta chain was found in a study of long-term antiretroviral therapy in people with HIV. Survey-level immunoSEQ v3.0 assays were run. Generated by immunoSEQ multiplex PCR, the TCRdb table keeps only in-frame clones and is missing some. Altogether over 10,000 clones are present, around 90% being singletons, with the ten largest covering 22%. The CDR3 spans 13 residues. CDR1 SGHRS and CDR2 YFSETQ come from the germline V gene. Trimming shortened V by 0 bases and J by 4 bases, and 7 bases separated the two germline ends. Sample: unsorted PBMCs, taken 2.1 years after starting antiretroviral therapy. This chain joins TRBV5-1 and TRBJ1-1, with D perhaps matching TRBD1 (5 bases). This clonotype was obtained from a woman aged 40 to 50 with HIV. The CDR3 spells CASSLVGATEAFF. The CDR3 DNA reads as TGCGCCAGCAGCTTGGTAGGGGCCACTGAAGCTTTCTTT.